The 8 T cell receptor beta chains below were found in one sample sequenced in a study of blood T cell repertoires in COVID-19. Here immunoSEQ multiplex PCR was the method, and the copy in TCRdb shows in-frame clones only, minus some. This table has fewer than 250,000 clones, approximately 78% appearing once. The sequenced sample was peripheral blood. These receptors came from a woman in her thirties or forties with acute or convalescent COVID-19.

Notes on this clone: A junction boundary mismatches the germline segment, possibly from a read error. V gene TRBV30 combines with J gene TRBJ1-4; no clear D gene. The CDR3 consists of 15 residues. Germline V gene data show CDR1 as GTSNPN and CDR2 as SVGIG (reference sequence). Written as DNA, the CDR3 is TGTGCCTGGAGTCTCCGAGGAGCAACTATTGAAAAACTGTTTTTT. Amino acid sequence: CAWSLRGATIEKLFF.

In nucleotides, the CDR3 is TGTGCCAGCAGCTCAGGGGTTCACTATGGCTACACCTTC. Translation: CASSSGVHYGYTF. The chain combines TRBV11-2 with TRBJ1-2; a weak D match, TRBD1 (6 bases). Germline values: CDR1 SGHAT, CDR2 FQNNGV. The CDR3 sequence is 13 residues long. The V end lost 4 bases, the J end lost 3 bases, and 9 bases lay between the germline ends.

This rearrangement joins TRBV6-4 to TRBJ1-1, with D tentatively TRBD1 (6 bases). The CDR3 covers 14 residues. Trimming took 5 bases from V and 4 from J, leaving 14 bases between them. The germline gives CDR1 MRHNA, CDR2 SNTAGT. The CDR3 protein is CASSPRVGGTEAFF. The CDR3 bases are TGTGCCAGCAGTCCGAGGGTAGGGGGCACTGAAGCTTTCTTT.

This chain uses TRBV5-5 with TRBJ2-3; 8 bases are shared with TRBD1. J was trimmed by 3 bases and V by 4 bases; bases with no gene match: 13. The germline V gene has CDR1 SGHKS and CDR2 YYEKEE (reference sequence). The CDR3 spans 17 residues. CDR3 sequence: CASSQPRTRGQTDTQYF. The CDR3 region has the DNA TGTGCCAGCAGCCAACCCCGGACCAGGGGGCAGACAGATACGCAGTATTTT. Using reference TRBV5-5 and TRBJ2-3 for the parts outside the CDR3, the full variable domain is DAGVTQSPTHLIKTRGQQVTLRCSPISGHKSVSWYQQVLGQGPQFIFQYYEKEERGRGNFPDRFSARQFPNYSSELNVNALLLGDSALYLCASSQPRTRGQTDTQYFGPGTRLTVL.

The chain links TRBV9 to TRBJ2-5; 14 positions match TRBD2. This CDR3 region has 17 residues. J gave up 9 bases and V 4 bases, and 14 bases lay outside the gene matches. Germline V gene sequence: CDR1 SGDLS, CDR2 YYNGEE. CDR3 in amino acids: CASSSSIGTSGRDAQYF. CDR3 nucleotide sequence: TGTGCCAGCAGCAGTTCGATCGGGACTAGCGGGAGAGATGCCCAGTACTTC.

This CDR3 reads CASSLASGGNTYEQYF. The CDR3 bases are TGTGCCAGCAGCTTGGCCAGCGGGGGAAACACCTACGAGCAGTACTTC. The rearrangement joins TRBV7-2 to TRBJ2-7; 8 bases line up with TRBD2. Looked up from germline, CDR1 is SGHTA and CDR2 is FQGNSA. The J segment lost 2 bases and the V segment lost 3 bases, leaving 9 bases of the junction unmatched. The CDR3 is 16 amino acids.

The genes are TRBV7-6 and TRBJ1-1; 12 bases fit TRBD1. V shed 0 bases, J shed 4 bases, and the junction held 12 bases outside the gene matches. Germline V gene sequence: CDR1 SGHVS, CDR2 FNYEAQ. This CDR3 is built from 19 residues. The DNA of the CDR3 is TGTGCCAGCAGCTTAGCATATAGGGGACAGGGGGCCCTAGGCACTGAAGCTTTCTTT. Amino acid sequence: CASSLAYRGQGALGTEAFF.

This clone was detected a few times. The gene calls are TRBV18 and TRBJ2-2, with D perhaps matching TRBD2 (5 bases). The CDR3 has 15 amino acids. The germline CDR1 and CDR2 sequences are KGHSH and LQKENI. Trimming cost V 3 bases and J 7 bases, with 15 bases left between them. The CDR3 here is CASSPSMGVGGELFF. In DNA, the CDR3 is TGTGCCAGCTCACCGAGTATGGGAGTAGGCGGGGAGCTGTTTTTT.